The clone carrying this TCR beta chain was picked up many times. These data originate in a study of patients and donors after allogeneic stem cell transplantation. This CDR3 is built from 15 residues. From germline, CDR1 is SGDLS and CDR2 YYNGEE. Trimming cost V 1 base and J 7 bases; bases outside gene matches: 8. A single record per CDR3 protein comes from TCRdb applying MiXCR to the RT-PCR reads. The table lists 400,000 to 450,000 distinct CDR3 sequences, under 20% of them singletons, with over 6% in the top ten. The chain is built from TRBV9 and TRBJ2-1; TRBD1 matches 7 bases. Specimen: blood, either unsorted or a sorted T cell fraction (not recorded which). The TCR comes from a human donor who was either an allogeneic HSCT recipient or a stem cell or donor lymphocyte infusion donor (not recorded which). It is not recorded whose cells these are; they may come from a transplant donor. The DNA for the CDR3 is TGTGCCAGCAGCGTACGTTCACAGGGGTCTAATGAGCAGTTCTTC. Encoded protein: CASSVRSQGSNEQFF.